Listed below are T cell receptor beta chains from one sample, sequenced in a study of a mutant IDH1 vaccine in newly diagnosed glioma. Produced via immunoSEQ multiplex PCR; TCRdb's table is partial and in-frame only. The sample has about 130,000 clones, 80% seen once. For these receptors, no antigen is known. The sample consisted of PBMCs, taken from a glioma patient whose treatment included an IDH1 peptide vaccine. Receptors originate from a man aged 35 to 55 with glioma. Both conserved end residues are part of each CDR3. Each record gives: clone size, J gene, V gene, D gene, CDR3 DNA, CDR3 protein. D genes are given only for firm matches. The size field is filled for only some rows; it gives once, few, many or a size class.

clone_size: .
j_call: TRBJ2-7
v_call: TRBV19
d_call: TRBD2
cdr3_nt: TGTGCCAGTGGGAATAGCGGGAGTTACGAGCAGTACTTC
cdr3_aa: CASGNSGSYEQYF

clone_size: .
j_call: TRBJ1-6
v_call: TRBV19
d_call: TRBD1
cdr3_nt: TGTGCCAGTAACCCCAATCACAGGGGGAATTCACCCCTCCACTTT
cdr3_aa: CASNPNHRGNSPLHF

clone_size: .
j_call: TRBJ2-3
v_call: TRBV15
d_call: TRBD1
cdr3_nt: TGTGCCACCAGCCTACCGGGACAGGGTCACACAGATACGCAGTATTTT
cdr3_aa: CATSLPGQGHTDTQYF

clone_size: .
j_call: TRBJ2-7
v_call: TRBV7-7
d_call: .
cdr3_nt: TGTGCTAGCAGCATATCAGACGGGGTAGAGCAGTACTTC
cdr3_aa: CASSISDGVEQYF

clone_size: .
j_call: TRBJ2-7
v_call: TRBV6-5
d_call: .
cdr3_nt: TGTGCCAGCAGCCCGAGACAGGTCTCGGAGCAGTACTTC
cdr3_aa: CASSPRQVSEQYF

clone_size: .
j_call: TRBJ2-5
v_call: TRBV6-6
d_call: TRBD2
cdr3_nt: TGTGCCAGCAGTTACTCGGGGACTAGCGGAGAGACCCAGTACTTC
cdr3_aa: CASSYSGTSGETQYF

clone_size: .
j_call: TRBJ2-2
v_call: TRBV18
d_call: .
cdr3_nt: TGTGCCAGCTCACCAGGGCAGGGGTACCTGTTTTTT
cdr3_aa: CASSPGQGYLFF

clone_size: .
j_call: TRBJ2-6
v_call: TRBV4-3
d_call: .
cdr3_nt: TGCGCCAGCAGCCAAGATTGGGATGGGGCCAACGTCCTGACTTTC
cdr3_aa: CASSQDWDGANVLTF

clone_size: .
j_call: TRBJ1-5
v_call: TRBV30
d_call: .
cdr3_nt: TGTGCCGGAGGGGACGGCAATCAGCCCCAGCATTTT
cdr3_aa: CAGGDGNQPQHF

clone_size: .
j_call: TRBJ2-7
v_call: TRBV5-4
d_call: .
cdr3_nt: TGTGCCAGCAGCTTTAAGCGAAACGACTACGAGCAGTACTTC
cdr3_aa: CASSFKRNDYEQYF

clone_size: .
j_call: TRBJ1-4
v_call: TRBV6-6
d_call: .
cdr3_nt: TGTGCCAGCGGTAGAAATTCCCGTGAAAAACTGTTTTTT
cdr3_aa: CASGRNSREKLFF

clone_size: .
j_call: TRBJ2-7
v_call: TRBV9
d_call: .
cdr3_nt: TGTGCCAGCAGCCCCATGGGAGTTGGGGTTTACGAGCAGTACTTC
cdr3_aa: CASSPMGVGVYEQYF

clone_size: .
j_call: TRBJ2-1
v_call: TRBV4-3
d_call: .
cdr3_nt: TGCGCCAGCAGCCAAGAATGGGGGGGCTCTCACAATGAGCAGTTCTTC
cdr3_aa: CASSQEWGGSHNEQFF

clone_size: .
j_call: TRBJ2-3
v_call: TRBV20-1
d_call: .
cdr3_nt: TGCAGTGCAAATTCAGATACGCAGTATTTT
cdr3_aa: CSANSDTQYF

clone_size: .
j_call: TRBJ2-7
v_call: TRBV27
d_call: .
cdr3_nt: TGTGCCAGCAGTCCGGGACGGGCCCTTTACGAGCAGTACTTC
cdr3_aa: CASSPGRALYEQYF

clone_size: .
j_call: TRBJ2-1
v_call: TRBV5-6
d_call: .
cdr3_nt: TGTGCCAGCAGCTTGGCCGTCAATCTAAAAATGGGGTACAATGAGCAGTTCTTC
cdr3_aa: CASSLAVNLKMGYNEQFF

clone_size: .
j_call: TRBJ2-1
v_call: TRBV7-6
d_call: TRBD1
cdr3_nt: TGTGCCAGCAGCTTAGAGGGGGCCAGTTCCTACAATGAGCAGTTCTTC
cdr3_aa: CASSLEGASSYNEQFF

clone_size: .
j_call: TRBJ2-7
v_call: TRBV4-3
d_call: .
cdr3_nt: TGCGCCAGCAGCCAAGATGGTTCCGCCGCCCAGTACGAGCAGTACTTC
cdr3_aa: CASSQDGSAAQYEQYF

clone_size: few
j_call: TRBJ1-1
v_call: TRBV10-1
d_call: .
cdr3_nt: TGCGCCAGCAGTGCCTCTAGGAATTCGAACACTGAAGCTTTCTTT
cdr3_aa: CASSASRNSNTEAFF

clone_size: .
j_call: TRBJ1-2
v_call: TRBV19
d_call: .
cdr3_nt: TGTGCCAGTACCATGGAGGGGGGTAAAGGAGGCTACACCTTC
cdr3_aa: CASTMEGGKGGYTF

clone_size: .
j_call: TRBJ2-1
v_call: TRBV2
d_call: .
cdr3_nt: TGTGCCAGTGAGGGGGACGGTCTGGATGAGCAGTTCTTC
cdr3_aa: CASEGDGLDEQFF

clone_size: once
j_call: TRBJ1-1
v_call: TRBV14
d_call: .
cdr3_nt: TGTGCCAGCAGCCCCCAGGGAGGGGGTGAAGCTTTCTTT
cdr3_aa: CASSPQGGGEAFF

clone_size: .
j_call: TRBJ1-3
v_call: TRBV5-4
d_call: .
cdr3_nt: TGTGCCAGCAGCCCGAGCACAGTCGGAAACACCATATATTTT
cdr3_aa: CASSPSTVGNTIYF

clone_size: .
j_call: TRBJ2-3
v_call: TRBV9
d_call: .
cdr3_nt: TGTGCCAGCAGTTCCCGACAGGGCACAGATACGCAGTATTTT
cdr3_aa: CASSSRQGTDTQYF

clone_size: once
j_call: TRBJ2-3
v_call: TRBV10-2
d_call: .
cdr3_nt: TGCGCCAGCAGTGTGTCGCCTAGCCCTCGAGATACGCAGTATTTT
cdr3_aa: CASSVSPSPRDTQYF

clone_size: many
j_call: TRBJ1-3
v_call: TRBV6-5
d_call: .
cdr3_nt: TGTGCCAGCAGTTTCCGGACTAACTCTGGAAACACCATATATTTT
cdr3_aa: CASSFRTNSGNTIYF

clone_size: .
j_call: TRBJ1-6
v_call: TRBV7-2
d_call: TRBD1
cdr3_nt: TGTGCCAGCAGCCCCAGGGACAGAATAGAATCACCCCTCCACTTT
cdr3_aa: CASSPRDRIESPLHF

clone_size: once
j_call: TRBJ2-7
v_call: TRBV15
d_call: .
cdr3_nt: TGTGCCACCAGCAGAGGGGGGACACTCTACGAGCAGTACTTC
cdr3_aa: CATSRGGTLYEQYF

clone_size: .
j_call: TRBJ1-2
v_call: TRBV10-3
d_call: TRBD1
cdr3_nt: TGTGCCATCAGATCCGGGACAGGGGGTGACTCATATGGCTACACCTTC
cdr3_aa: CAIRSGTGGDSYGYTF

clone_size: few
j_call: TRBJ1-5
v_call: TRBV18
d_call: .
cdr3_nt: TGTGCCAGCTCACCACCCAATCAGCCCCAGCATTTT
cdr3_aa: CASSPPNQPQHF

clone_size: .
j_call: TRBJ2-1
v_call: TRBV7-2
d_call: TRBD2
cdr3_nt: TGTGCCAGCAGCTTAGTGGGGGTAACTAGCGGTAGGCGGGGGAATGAGCAGTTCTTC
cdr3_aa: CASSLVGVTSGRRGNEQFF

clone_size: .
j_call: TRBJ2-2
v_call: TRBV7-2
d_call: .
cdr3_nt: TGTGCCAGCAGCGCGAGGGGTACCGGGGAGCTGTTTTTT
cdr3_aa: CASSARGTGELFF

clone_size: .
j_call: TRBJ2-3
v_call: TRBV21-1
d_call: .
cdr3_nt: TGTGCCAGCAGCAAAGCAGGACACCCATTAGATACGCAGTATTTT
cdr3_aa: CASSKAGHPLDTQYF

clone_size: .
j_call: TRBJ2-7
v_call: TRBV2
d_call: .
cdr3_nt: TGTGCCAGCAGCGGACTGGTCTACGAGCAGTACTTC
cdr3_aa: CASSGLVYEQYF

clone_size: .
j_call: TRBJ2-7
v_call: TRBV7-2
d_call: TRBD2
cdr3_nt: TGTGCCAGCAGCTATAGTCCTAGCGGCTACGAGCAGTACTTC
cdr3_aa: CASSYSPSGYEQYF

clone_size: .
j_call: TRBJ2-5
v_call: TRBV7-8
d_call: TRBD1
cdr3_nt: TGTGCCAGCAGCTTAGCTACTGGACAGGCCCAAGAGACCCAGTACTTC
cdr3_aa: CASSLATGQAQETQYF

clone_size: .
j_call: TRBJ1-4
v_call: TRBV5-4
d_call: .
cdr3_nt: TGTGCCAGCAGCTTAACTACAGGGCTGGGGGCAACTAATGAAAAACTGTTTTTT
cdr3_aa: CASSLTTGLGATNEKLFF

clone_size: .
j_call: TRBJ2-1
v_call: TRBV10-3
d_call: .
cdr3_nt: TGTGCCATCAGTCGCACTGGCCCCCTGGGGAATGAGCAGTTCTTC
cdr3_aa: CAISRTGPLGNEQFF

clone_size: .
j_call: TRBJ1-5
v_call: TRBV29-1
d_call: TRBD1
cdr3_nt: TGCAGCGTTGTGTTGGGACAGGGTGCTAGCAATCAGCCCCAGCATTTT
cdr3_aa: CSVVLGQGASNQPQHF

clone_size: .
j_call: TRBJ1-5
v_call: TRBV6-1
d_call: .
cdr3_nt: TGTGCCAGCAGTGATTGGGTGGGTGTGCAAAATCAGCCCCAGCATTTT
cdr3_aa: CASSDWVGVQNQPQHF

clone_size: .
j_call: TRBJ1-4
v_call: TRBV30
d_call: TRBD1
cdr3_nt: TGTGCCTTCCCCTTGACAGGGACTAATGAAAAACTGTTTTTT
cdr3_aa: CAFPLTGTNEKLFF

clone_size: .
j_call: TRBJ1-1
v_call: TRBV4-3
d_call: .
cdr3_nt: TGCGCCAGCAGCCAAGGAGGAACATACACTGAAGCTTTCTTT
cdr3_aa: CASSQGGTYTEAFF

clone_size: .
j_call: TRBJ1-3
v_call: TRBV7-2
d_call: .
cdr3_nt: TGTGCCAGCAGCTTAGCGGCAGGCTATACCTCTGGAAACACCATATATTTT
cdr3_aa: CASSLAAGYTSGNTIYF

clone_size: .
j_call: TRBJ2-7
v_call: TRBV2
d_call: TRBD2
cdr3_nt: TGTGCCAGCAGTCCGACTAGCGTCCAATACGAGCAGTACTTC
cdr3_aa: CASSPTSVQYEQYF

clone_size: .
j_call: TRBJ1-2
v_call: TRBV6-5
d_call: .
cdr3_nt: TGTGCCAGCAGTTACGGGCGGGAGGCTGGCTACACCTTC
cdr3_aa: CASSYGREAGYTF

clone_size: .
j_call: TRBJ1-2
v_call: TRBV19
d_call: .
cdr3_nt: TGTGCCAGTAGTCCCGAAAGGGCCCTCTATGGCTACACCTTC
cdr3_aa: CASSPERALYGYTF

clone_size: .
j_call: TRBJ2-4
v_call: TRBV18
d_call: TRBD2
cdr3_nt: TGTGCCAGCTCACCAATACTAGCGATAGCCAAAAACATTCAGTACTTC
cdr3_aa: CASSPILAIAKNIQYF

clone_size: .
j_call: TRBJ2-7
v_call: TRBV7-6
d_call: TRBD2
cdr3_nt: TGTGCCAGCAGTCCCACCCTAGCGGGAGCCTACGAGCAGTACTTC
cdr3_aa: CASSPTLAGAYEQYF

clone_size: .
j_call: TRBJ1-3
v_call: TRBV29-1
d_call: .
cdr3_nt: TGCAGCGTTGACACCCAGGGTCCCCAAAACACCATATATTTT
cdr3_aa: CSVDTQGPQNTIYF

clone_size: once
j_call: TRBJ2-7
v_call: TRBV6-1
d_call: .
cdr3_nt: TGTGCCAGCAGTGAGGCTAGCAGCTCCTACGAGCAGTACTTC
cdr3_aa: CASSEASSSYEQYF

clone_size: .
j_call: TRBJ2-2
v_call: TRBV7-8
d_call: .
cdr3_nt: TGTGCCAGCAGCTTGAAGGGGTGGACATCACCCGGGGAGCTGTTTTTT
cdr3_aa: CASSLKGWTSPGELFF

clone_size: .
j_call: TRBJ1-1
v_call: TRBV19
d_call: .
cdr3_nt: TGTGCCAGTAGTAGTGTCGCTGAAGCTTTCTTT
cdr3_aa: CASSSVAEAFF

clone_size: .
j_call: TRBJ2-7
v_call: TRBV29-1
d_call: .
cdr3_nt: TGCAGCGTTGGGGAGAGACGGGGCTCCTACGAGCAGTACTTC
cdr3_aa: CSVGERRGSYEQYF

clone_size: .
j_call: TRBJ2-3
v_call: TRBV9
d_call: TRBD1
cdr3_nt: TGTGCCAGCAGCGTAGAGGACAGGTTCACAGATACGCAGTATTTT
cdr3_aa: CASSVEDRFTDTQYF